The rows below give T cell receptor beta chains drawn from one sample of a study of blood T cell repertoires in COVID-19. Data came from immunoSEQ multiplex PCR; TCRdb stores just in-frame clones and leaves some out. Counted here are some 190,000 clones, more than 75% occurring once; the ten biggest clones make up roughly 18%. Sample: peripheral blood. The origin of the receptors is an older person with COVID-19, enrolled during active disease. CDR3s include the opening cysteine and the closing phenylalanine or tryptophan. Each record gives: D gene, clone size, V gene, J gene, CDR3 protein, CDR3 DNA. The D gene is left open where the match is weak. Rows may omit the clone size; those that give it use once, few, many or a size class.

D gene: TRBD1
clone size: few
V gene: TRBV4-1
J gene: TRBJ2-7
CDR3 protein: CASSRGPDRDTYEQYF
CDR3 DNA: TGCGCCAGCAGCCGCGGGCCCGACAGGGACACGTACGAGCAGTACTTC

D gene: .
clone size: .
V gene: TRBV6-6
J gene: TRBJ1-4
CDR3 protein: CASSHPGPGTPGPLQNEKLFF
CDR3 DNA: TGTGCCAGCAGTCATCCCGGCCCCGGGACACCCGGCCCTCTTCAAAATGAAAAACTGTTTTTT

D gene: .
clone size: .
V gene: TRBV19
J gene: TRBJ1-1
CDR3 protein: CASSIAGSLVEAFF
CDR3 DNA: TGTGCCAGTAGTATCGCAGGGTCTTTGGTAGAAGCTTTCTTT

D gene: TRBD2
clone size: .
V gene: TRBV15
J gene: TRBJ2-2
CDR3 protein: CATSRAPGGPTGELFF
CDR3 DNA: TGTGCCACCAGCAGAGCCCCGGGAGGGCCAACCGGGGAGCTGTTTTTT

D gene: .
clone size: .
V gene: TRBV19
J gene: TRBJ2-7
CDR3 protein: CASSIISGRSYEQYF
CDR3 DNA: TGTGCCAGTAGTATTATCAGCGGCCGCTCCTACGAGCAGTACTTC

D gene: TRBD1
clone size: once
V gene: TRBV29-1
J gene: TRBJ1-2
CDR3 protein: CSVFRGWDSNYGYTF
CDR3 DNA: TGCAGCGTTTTTCGGGGGTGGGACAGCAACTATGGCTACACCTTC

D gene: TRBD2
clone size: .
V gene: TRBV5-5
J gene: TRBJ2-7
CDR3 protein: CASSPLAGGPWDEQYF
CDR3 DNA: TGTGCCAGCAGTCCACTAGCGGGAGGACCCTGGGACGAGCAGTACTTC

D gene: .
clone size: .
V gene: TRBV28
J gene: TRBJ2-7
CDR3 protein: CATSPQGFYYEQYF
CDR3 DNA: TGTGCCACCAGCCCACAGGGATTTTACTACGAGCAGTACTTC

D gene: .
clone size: few
V gene: TRBV13
J gene: TRBJ1-2
CDR3 protein: CASSSRIREDGYTF
CDR3 DNA: TGTGCCAGCAGCTCAAGGATCAGGGAGGACGGCTACACCTTC

D gene: .
clone size: .
V gene: TRBV7-2
J gene: TRBJ2-7
CDR3 protein: CASSFSRSWQYF
CDR3 DNA: TGTGCCAGCAGTTTTAGCCGAAGCTGGCAGTACTTC

D gene: .
clone size: .
V gene: TRBV2
J gene: TRBJ1-1
CDR3 protein: CASTGDLNTEAFF
CDR3 DNA: TGTGCCAGCACGGGGGACTTGAACACTGAAGCTTTCTTT

D gene: .
clone size: once
V gene: TRBV2
J gene: TRBJ1-3
CDR3 protein: CASSRGFGNTIYF
CDR3 DNA: TGTGCCAGCAGTAGGGGTTTTGGAAACACCATATATTTT

D gene: TRBD1
clone size: .
V gene: TRBV5-1
J gene: TRBJ2-7
CDR3 protein: CASSFTGAEQYF
CDR3 DNA: TGCGCCAGCAGCTTTACAGGGGCCGAGCAGTACTTC

D gene: TRBD2
clone size: .
V gene: TRBV5-1
J gene: TRBJ2-5
CDR3 protein: CASSLKFQRGGQETQYF
CDR3 DNA: TGCGCCAGCAGCTTGAAGTTCCAGCGGGGGGGCCAAGAGACCCAGTACTTC

D gene: TRBD1
clone size: .
V gene: TRBV3-1/TRBV3-2
J gene: TRBJ1-1
CDR3 protein: CASSQRGQGNTEAFF
CDR3 DNA: TGTGCCAGCAGTCAGAGGGGACAGGGGAACACTGAAGCTTTCTTT

D gene: .
clone size: .
V gene: TRBV11-3
J gene: TRBJ1-1
CDR3 protein: CASSLDGEAYTEAFF
CDR3 DNA: TGTGCCAGCAGCTTAGATGGGGAGGCGTACACTGAAGCTTTCTTT

D gene: .
clone size: .
V gene: TRBV10-3
J gene: TRBJ2-1
CDR3 protein: CAISGTTQADEQFF
CDR3 DNA: TGTGCCATCAGTGGGACCACACAGGCGGATGAGCAGTTCTTC

D gene: .
clone size: .
V gene: TRBV14
J gene: TRBJ1-3
CDR3 protein: CASSQASSGNTIYF
CDR3 DNA: TGTGCCAGCAGCCAAGCGTCGTCTGGAAACACCATATATTTT

D gene: .
clone size: .
V gene: TRBV7-2
J gene: TRBJ2-1
CDR3 protein: CASSPLGRMAVEQFF
CDR3 DNA: TGTGCCAGCTCTCCCTTAGGGAGAATGGCGGTTGAGCAGTTCTTC

D gene: TRBD1
clone size: .
V gene: TRBV6-1
J gene: TRBJ1-5
CDR3 protein: CASSDQGQGTRGNQPQHF
CDR3 DNA: TGTGCCAGCAGTGACCAGGGACAGGGGACGAGAGGCAATCAGCCCCAGCATTTT

D gene: TRBD1
clone size: .
V gene: TRBV7-7
J gene: TRBJ2-2
CDR3 protein: CASSKTGERTGELFF
CDR3 DNA: TGTGCCAGCAGCAAAACAGGGGAACGCACCGGGGAGCTGTTTTTT

D gene: TRBD1
clone size: .
V gene: TRBV11-2
J gene: TRBJ1-1
CDR3 protein: CASSRIRGTDTEAFF
CDR3 DNA: TGTGCCAGCAGCCGCATCAGGGGGACGGACACTGAAGCTTTCTTT

D gene: .
clone size: .
V gene: TRBV28
J gene: TRBJ1-6
CDR3 protein: CASSLNAGSSYNSPLHF
CDR3 DNA: TGTGCCAGCAGTTTAAACGCCGGGTCTTCCTATAATTCACCCCTCCACTTT

D gene: .
clone size: .
V gene: TRBV11-1
J gene: TRBJ2-2
CDR3 protein: CASSKPGQHTGELFF
CDR3 DNA: TGTGCCAGCAGCAAACCTGGACAGCACACCGGGGAGCTGTTTTTT

D gene: TRBD1
clone size: .
V gene: TRBV4-3
J gene: TRBJ2-1
CDR3 protein: CASRRSGQGNNEQFF
CDR3 DNA: TGCGCCAGCAGACGCTCGGGACAGGGTAACAATGAGCAGTTCTTC

D gene: .
clone size: .
V gene: TRBV7-9
J gene: TRBJ2-7
CDR3 protein: CASSLGGLAGHEQYF
CDR3 DNA: TGTGCCAGCAGCTTAGGAGGTCTAGCCGGGCACGAGCAGTACTTC

D gene: .
clone size: .
V gene: TRBV5-6
J gene: TRBJ1-6
CDR3 protein: CASSLVGDNSPLHF
CDR3 DNA: TGTGCCAGCAGCTTAGTAGGGGATAATTCACCCCTCCACTTT

D gene: .
clone size: .
V gene: TRBV7-2
J gene: TRBJ1-5
CDR3 protein: CASSSVIAGNQPQHF
CDR3 DNA: TGTGCCAGCAGCTCGGTTATTGCGGGCAATCAGCCCCAGCATTTT

D gene: TRBD1
clone size: .
V gene: TRBV7-3
J gene: TRBJ1-2
CDR3 protein: CASSHRGGDGYTF
CDR3 DNA: TGTGCCAGCAGCCACAGGGGTGGGGATGGCTACACCTTC

D gene: TRBD2
clone size: .
V gene: TRBV5-1
J gene: TRBJ2-1
CDR3 protein: CASSPVGSGTGSYNEQFF
CDR3 DNA: TGCGCCAGCAGCCCCGTGGGTAGCGGGACTGGATCATACAATGAGCAGTTCTTC

D gene: TRBD1
clone size: .
V gene: TRBV19
J gene: TRBJ1-5
CDR3 protein: CASSPDPGQRYYSNQPQHF
CDR3 DNA: TGTGCCAGTAGTCCCGACCCGGGACAGCGTTATTATAGCAATCAGCCCCAGCATTTT

D gene: TRBD2
clone size: .
V gene: TRBV28
J gene: TRBJ2-2
CDR3 protein: CASRPGLAGVSGELFF
CDR3 DNA: TGTGCCAGCAGACCAGGACTAGCGGGAGTCAGCGGGGAGCTGTTTTTT

D gene: TRBD2
clone size: .
V gene: TRBV5-4
J gene: TRBJ2-7
CDR3 protein: CASSLLTSGQREQYF
CDR3 DNA: TGTGCCAGCAGCTTGTTGACTAGCGGGCAGCGCGAGCAGTACTTC

D gene: TRBD1
clone size: .
V gene: TRBV5-1
J gene: TRBJ2-7
CDR3 protein: CASSLAGGSYEQYF
CDR3 DNA: TGCGCCAGCAGCTTGGCAGGGGGCTCCTACGAGCAGTACTTC

D gene: .
clone size: .
V gene: TRBV5-1
J gene: TRBJ1-3
CDR3 protein: CASSQQGAGGASGNTIYF
CDR3 DNA: TGCGCCAGCAGCCAACAGGGTGCGGGAGGCGCCTCTGGAAACACCATATATTTT

D gene: TRBD1
clone size: .
V gene: TRBV28
J gene: TRBJ1-2
CDR3 protein: CASSPRQGKDYGYTF
CDR3 DNA: TGTGCCAGCAGTCCGCGACAGGGGAAAGATTATGGCTACACCTTC

D gene: TRBD1
clone size: .
V gene: TRBV10-3
J gene: TRBJ1-2
CDR3 protein: CAIRPGQGNYGYTF
CDR3 DNA: TGTGCCATCAGACCGGGACAGGGTAACTATGGCTACACCTTC

D gene: .
clone size: .
V gene: TRBV19
J gene: TRBJ1-6
CDR3 protein: CASSISAGNSPLHF
CDR3 DNA: TGTGCCAGTAGTATATCCGCCGGTAATTCACCCCTCCACTTT

D gene: .
clone size: .
V gene: TRBV5-1
J gene: TRBJ1-6
CDR3 protein: CASSLISTRGNSPLHF
CDR3 DNA: TGCGCCAGCAGCTTGATTTCAACCCGCGGGAATTCACCCCTCCACTTT

D gene: TRBD2
clone size: once
V gene: TRBV5-1
J gene: TRBJ2-1
CDR3 protein: CASSLLRGRAGNEQFF
CDR3 DNA: TGCGCCAGCAGCTTGCTTCGCGGGAGGGCGGGGAATGAGCAGTTCTTC

D gene: TRBD2
clone size: .
V gene: TRBV20-1
J gene: TRBJ2-7
CDR3 protein: CSASYLAGDYEQYF
CDR3 DNA: TGCAGTGCTAGTTATCTAGCGGGAGACTACGAGCAGTACTTC

D gene: .
clone size: .
V gene: TRBV6-1
J gene: TRBJ1-6
CDR3 protein: CASSDNRPPLHF
CDR3 DNA: TGTGCCAGCAGTGATAACAGACCACCCCTCCACTTT

D gene: .
clone size: .
V gene: TRBV5-1
J gene: TRBJ2-7
CDR3 protein: CASSLAFGFGVDEQYF
CDR3 DNA: TGCGCCAGCAGCTTGGCTTTCGGGTTTGGTGTTGACGAGCAGTACTTC

D gene: TRBD2
clone size: .
V gene: TRBV7-2
J gene: TRBJ2-2
CDR3 protein: CASSLRDSGITGELFF
CDR3 DNA: TGTGCCAGCAGCTTACGCGACAGCGGGATCACCGGGGAGCTGTTTTTT

D gene: .
clone size: .
V gene: TRBV5-1
J gene: TRBJ1-2
CDR3 protein: CASSLVRGNGYTF
CDR3 DNA: TGCGCCAGCAGCTTGGTCCGGGGGAATGGCTACACCTTC

D gene: .
clone size: .
V gene: TRBV7-2
J gene: TRBJ2-2
CDR3 protein: CASSPRTRANTGELFF
CDR3 DNA: TGTGCCAGCAGCCCTCGGACCAGGGCCAACACCGGGGAGCTGTTTTTT

D gene: .
clone size: .
V gene: TRBV14
J gene: TRBJ2-5
CDR3 protein: CASSRSGGPIYETQYF
CDR3 DNA: TGTGCCAGCAGCCGGTCCGGGGGGCCAATTTACGAGACCCAGTACTTC

D gene: TRBD1
clone size: .
V gene: TRBV19
J gene: TRBJ1-2
CDR3 protein: CASSIFGDRDYYGYTF
CDR3 DNA: TGTGCCAGTAGTATCTTTGGGGACAGGGACTACTATGGCTACACCTTC

D gene: TRBD1
clone size: .
V gene: TRBV18
J gene: TRBJ1-2
CDR3 protein: CASSRQGLNYGYTF
CDR3 DNA: TGTGCCAGCTCTAGACAGGGGTTAAACTATGGCTACACCTTC

D gene: .
clone size: .
V gene: TRBV5-1
J gene: TRBJ2-3
CDR3 protein: CASSPGAAGTDTQYF
CDR3 DNA: TGCGCCAGCAGCCCCGGGGCTGCGGGAACGGATACGCAGTATTTT

D gene: TRBD1
clone size: .
V gene: TRBV6-5
J gene: TRBJ1-4
CDR3 protein: CASGGQGSKEKLFF
CDR3 DNA: TGTGCCAGCGGGGGACAGGGTAGTAAGGAAAAACTGTTTTTT

D gene: TRBD1
clone size: .
V gene: TRBV2
J gene: TRBJ1-4
CDR3 protein: CASAMDRPREKLFF
CDR3 DNA: TGTGCCAGCGCGATGGACAGGCCTCGTGAAAAACTGTTTTTT

D gene: TRBD1
clone size: .
V gene: TRBV9
J gene: TRBJ1-2
CDR3 protein: CASSVGAGGSGYTF
CDR3 DNA: TGTGCCAGCAGCGTAGGGGCAGGGGGGAGTGGCTACACCTTC

D gene: .
clone size: .
V gene: TRBV12-3/TRBV12-4
J gene: TRBJ1-1
CDR3 protein: CASTLSNTEAFF
CDR3 DNA: TGTGCCAGCACCCTCTCGAACACTGAAGCTTTCTTT

D gene: .
clone size: .
V gene: TRBV14
J gene: TRBJ1-5
CDR3 protein: CASSHGSQPQHF
CDR3 DNA: TGTGCCAGCAGCCACGGGAGTCAGCCCCAGCATTTT

D gene: .
clone size: .
V gene: TRBV6-1
J gene: TRBJ1-3
CDR3 protein: CASSEKGDTIYF
CDR3 DNA: TGTGCCAGCAGTGAAAAGGGGGATACCATATATTTT

D gene: .
clone size: .
V gene: TRBV14
J gene: TRBJ2-1
CDR3 protein: CASSSRGPLDGVFGNEQFF
CDR3 DNA: TGTGCCAGCTCGAGCCGAGGGCCGCTGGACGGGGTCTTTGGGAATGAGCAGTTCTTC

D gene: .
clone size: .
V gene: TRBV28
J gene: TRBJ1-3
CDR3 protein: CASTLEGMINTIYF
CDR3 DNA: TGTGCCAGCACCCTGGAGGGAATGATAAACACCATATATTTT

D gene: .
clone size: .
V gene: TRBV6-5
J gene: TRBJ1-6
CDR3 protein: CASSQQGSPLHF
CDR3 DNA: TGTGCCAGCAGTCAACAGGGTTCACCCCTCCACTTT

D gene: TRBD2
clone size: .
V gene: TRBV7-3
J gene: TRBJ2-3
CDR3 protein: CASSLSGGTDTQYF
CDR3 DNA: TGTGCCAGCAGCTTGAGCGGGGGCACAGATACGCAGTATTTT